This entry lists 7 T cell receptor beta chains sequenced from one sample in a study of cytomegalovirus exposure and HLA in healthy donors. Use of 60 Vbeta and 13 Jbeta primers characterized the PCR. Sequencing was performed with immunoSEQ multiplex PCR; in TCRdb, only in-frame clones are kept and a portion is missing. The sample carries about 110,000 clones, about 83% recorded once. Sequencing was performed on PBMCs. The receptors come from a man between 18 and 35 years old in good health and CMV-seronegative.

The chain employs TRBV2 and TRBJ1-5, with D perhaps matching TRBD1 (5 bases). The CDR3 contains 14 residues. Per germline, CDR1 SNHLY and CDR2 FYNNEI. V was clipped by 1 base and J by 9 bases, with 13 bases between them. CDR3 region: CASSEGTGPMPQHF. DNA of the CDR3: TGTGCCAGCAGTGAAGGAACAGGACCCATGCCCCAGCATTTT.

This clone was detected only once. The rearrangement links TRBV18 to TRBJ2-5; the D gene is possibly TRBD1 (6 bases). The CDR3 sequence is 17 residues long. The V end was cut by 3 bases, the J end by 1 base, with 18 bases between. From germline, CDR1 is KGHSH and CDR2 LQKENI. The CDR3 DNA follows: TGTGCCAGCTCACCCCTTGGACAGCAGCATTTCCAAGAGACCCAGTACTTC. Protein: CASSPLGQQHFQETQYF.

This sequence joins TRBV7-6 and TRBJ2-5; TRBD2 agrees at 12 bases. The last part of the DNA fits TRBJ2-7 better; the J call may be wrong. CDR1 and CDR2 (germline): SGHVS, FNYEAQ. The CDR3 runs to 18 residues. CDR3 coding DNA: TGTGCCAGCAGCTTAGGACCCCTGACTAGCGGGAGCTCCTACGAGCAGTACTTC. Residues: CASSLGPLTSGSSYEQYF.

The CDR3 nucleotides are TGCGCCAGCAGCCCAGGGACTAGCGTCGAGACCCAGTACTTC. It codes for CASSPGTSVETQYF. The chain joins TRBV5-1 to TRBJ2-5, with 10 nucleotides matching TRBD2. V dropped 4 bases and J dropped 5; count of bases not matched to a gene: 5. CDR1 and CDR2 from the germline V gene are SGHRS and YFSETQ. The CDR3 is made up of 14 amino acids.

This rearrangement joins TRBV19 to TRBJ2-1; 9 bases agree with TRBD1. The CDR3 length is 16 residues. The V segment lost 2 bases and the J segment 6 bases; nucleotides outside the gene matches: 8. Germline assignment: CDR1 LNHDA and CDR2 SQIVND (reference sequence). The CDR3 reads CASSITGGTGINEQFF. Written as DNA, the CDR3 is TGTGCCAGTAGTATAACAGGGGGGACAGGGATCAATGAGCAGTTCTTC.

V is TRBV7-9 and J is TRBJ1-2; TRBD1 matches at 7 bases. CDR1 and CDR2 (germline): SEHNR, FQNEAQ (reference sequence). V gave up 4 bases and J gave up 1 base; unmatched junction bases: 6. The CDR3 consists of 15 residues. This CDR3 reads CASSSGTEYNYGYTF. In DNA, the CDR3 is TGTGCCAGCAGCTCCGGGACAGAATATAACTATGGCTACACCTTC.

The J gene is TRBJ2-7, the V gene TRBV7-2, with TRBD2 matching 9 bases. Germline V gene data show CDR1 as SGHTA and CDR2 as FQGNSA. Germline trimming cut 3 bases from V and 3 bases from J; bases unmatched to any gene: 3. The CDR3 has 14 amino acids. In DNA, the CDR3 is TGTGCCAGCAGCTTTCGACTAGCGGACTACGAGCAGTACTTC. Translating gives CASSFRLADYEQYF.